The T cell receptor beta chain described here comes from a study of immune heterogeneity within non-small cell lung tumors. Study results and limitations: Individual patients showed largely nonoverlapping sets of high-frequency T-cell receptor beta clonotypes.

Germline CDR1 is MNHNS and CDR2 is SASEGT. Unmatched junction bases numbered 6, after V lost 4 bases and J lost 4 bases. CDR3 length: 15 residues. This clonotype is labeled as large. Its antigen is as yet unknown. TCR beta CDR3 was amplified by multiplex PCR using 32 V and 13 J primers. Via MiXCR, TCRdb re-called the multiplex PCR reads, giving one row per CDR3 protein. The sample contains roughly 2,000 distinct CDR3 sequences, roughly 30% of which appear only once. For each sample, template was around 600 ng of bulk tumor genomic DNA. Several biopsies per primary tumor were taken during surgery, spaced as far apart as possible. Undergoing curative surgery were patients whose non-small cell lung cancer was untreated and newly diagnosed.

This chain joins TRBV6-1 and TRBJ1-3, with TRBD1 identical over 8 bases. The sequenced material came from lung tumor tissue. The clonotype was recovered from a man aged 55 to 69 with non-small cell lung cancer. This chain's CDR3 is CASSVGTGRGNTIYF. The CDR3 DNA reads as TGTGCCAGCAGTGTCGGGACAGGAAGAGGAAACACCATATATTTT.